These 29 T cell receptor beta chains originate from one sample sequenced in a study of blood T cell repertoires in COVID-19. Measured with immunoSEQ multiplex PCR; TCRdb has only the in-frame clones, and not every one. The data show roughly 140,000 clones, 88% seen once. The sample consisted of peripheral blood. Source of these receptors: a human donor in a cohort sampled during active COVID-19.

This chain joins TRBV2 and TRBJ1-1; D unclear. The length of the CDR3 is 14 residues. Trimming took off 7 bases at V and 3 bases at J, with 15 bases between the two ends. CDR1 and CDR2 (germline): SNHLY, FYNNEI. The CDR3: CASNRVVRYTEAFF. CDR3 DNA: TGTGCCAGCAACCGGGTTGTTAGGTACACTGAAGCTTTCTTT.

This clone appeared a single time. The V and J genes are TRBV7-2 and TRBJ1-1, with 8 bases matching TRBD1. The V and J ends lost 5 bases and 4 bases, in that order; junction bases with no gene match: 6. Per the germline V gene, CDR1 is SGHTA and CDR2 is FQGNSA. This CDR3 contains 14 residues. The DNA of the CDR3 is TGTGCCAGCAGCCCCCAGGGGGCTGGCACTGAAGCTTTCTTT. Amino acids: CASSPQGAGTEAFF.

The V and J genes are TRBV28 and TRBJ2-7, with D possibly being TRBD1 (5 bases). V lost 3 bases, J lost 7 bases, and 10 bases lay in between. From germline, CDR1 is MDHEN and CDR2 SYDVKM. The CDR3 spans 12 residues. The CDR3 DNA reads as TGTGCCAGCAGTTTGACAGCCGGGGAGCAGTACTTC. This codes for CASSLTAGEQYF.

This clone was seen a handful of times. J is TRBJ2-3 and V is TRBV29-1, with 10 bases lining up with TRBD2. V was pared by 3 bases and J by 4 bases, with 4 bases of the junction left unmatched. Germline V gene data show CDR1 as SQVTM and CDR2 as ANQGSEA. The CDR3 runs 14 residues. The chain's CDR3 is CSVDLAGVSDTQYF. The CDR3 DNA reads TGCAGCGTTGACCTAGCGGGAGTTTCAGATACGCAGTATTTT.

This sequence joins TRBV2 and TRBJ1-1; D is possibly TRBD1 (5 bases). The CDR3 is 14 residues long. Germline CDR1 and CDR2: SNHLY and FYNNEI. The V end lost 7 bases, the J end lost 5 bases, and 17 bases lay between the germline ends. CDR3 DNA sequence: TGTGCCAGCAACCGGGCGGGGGGTAGGACTGAAGCTTTCTTT. Protein sequence: CASNRAGGRTEAFF.

The chain recombines TRBV11-2 with TRBJ1-1; D remains unclear. Germline V gives CDR1 SGHAT, CDR2 FQNNGV. Trimming took 3 bases from V and 12 from J, leaving 14 bases between them. The CDR3 spans 12 residues. CDR3 amino acids: CASSFSRGWSFF. The CDR3 DNA reads as TGTGCCAGCAGCTTCTCCCGAGGTTGGTCTTTCTTT.

The V call is TRBV7-2, the J call TRBJ2-2, with D perhaps TRBD2 (6 bases). V shed 1 base and J shed 2 bases, with 11 bases lying between them. CDR1 is SGHTA and CDR2 is FQGNSA in the germline V gene. The CDR3 has 16 residues. The CDR3 nucleotides are TGTGCCAGCAGCTTAGAGTTACTAGCCAACACCGGGGAGCTGTTTTTT. Translation: CASSLELLANTGELFF. The full variable domain, in which reference TRBV7-2 and TRBJ2-2 provide the parts outside the CDR3, is GAGVSQSPSNKVTEKGKDVELRCDPISGHTALYWYRQSLGQGLEFLIYFQGNSAPDKSGLPSDRFSAERTGGSVSTLTIQRTQQEDSAVYLCASSLELLANTGELFFGEGSRLTVL.

This clone was recorded only once. The V gene is TRBV6-2 or TRBV6-3, the J gene TRBJ2-1, with D maybe TRBD1 (6 bases). The CDR3 length is 19 residues. V lost 0 bases and J lost 0, with 18 bases in between. Germline CDR1 is MNHEY and CDR2 is SVGEGT. CDR3 in amino acids: CASSYSIRTDRSSYNEQFF. DNA for the CDR3: TGTGCCAGCAGTTACTCGATCCGGACCGACAGGAGCTCCTACAATGAGCAGTTCTTC.

V is TRBV5-8 and J is TRBJ2-3; no reliable D call. This CDR3 has 12 amino acids. CDR1 and CDR2 from the germline V gene are SGHTS and YDEGEE. The V and J ends lost 1 base and 3 bases respectively, with 3 bases between them. CDR3 bases: TGTGCCAGCAGCTTGCCTACAGATACGCAGTATTTT. It yields the protein CASSLPTDTQYF.

CDR3 nucleotide sequence: TGTGCCACCCTCCGGGACAGCCAAGAGACCCAGTACTTC. Translating gives CATLRDSQETQYF. The chain couples TRBV6-6 to TRBJ2-5; 7 bases are a match to TRBD1. The germline V gene encodes CDR1 MNHNY and CDR2 SVGAGI (reference sequence). CDR3 length: 13 amino acids. The junction had 6 bases not matched to a gene; V was cut back by 10 bases and J by 1 base.

The chain employs TRBV5-6 and TRBJ1-1; D unclear. The CDR3 contains 12 residues. Germline CDR1 and CDR2: SGHDT and YYEEEE. V lost 1 base, J lost 3 bases, and 4 bases lay in between. The CDR3 DNA reads as TGTGCCAGCAGCTTGTTAGACACTGAAGCTTTCTTT. It translates to CASSLLDTEAFF.

The chain links TRBV7-2 to TRBJ2-7; TRBD2 matches 7 bases. Looked up from germline, CDR1 is SGHTA and CDR2 is FQGNSA. The CDR3 length is 12 residues. Unmatched junction bases numbered 2, after V lost 3 bases and J lost 6 bases. CDR3 loop: CASSLSGTEQYF. Here the CDR3 DNA reads TGTGCCAGCAGCTTGAGCGGGACCGAGCAGTACTTC. Full variable domain (rest looked up from reference TRBV7-2 and TRBJ2-7): GAGVSQSPSNKVTEKGKDVELRCDPISGHTALYWYRQSLGQGLEFLIYFQGNSAPDKSGLPSDRFSAERTGGSVSTLTIQRTQQEDSAVYLCASSLSGTEQYFGPGTRLTVT.

The rearrangement joins TRBV6-6 to TRBJ2-5; 7 nucleotides align to TRBD1. The trim removed 7 bases at V and 3 bases at J, leaving 8 bases unmatched. Germline V gene data show CDR1 as MNHNY and CDR2 as SVGAGI (reference sequence). The CDR3 contains 14 residues. The CDR3 nucleotides are TGTGCCAGCACCAGACAGGGAATGAAAGAGACCCAGTACTTC. As protein: CASTRQGMKETQYF.

This clone came up once. This chain links TRBV6-5 with TRBJ2-7; D is possibly TRBD2 (6 bases). Germline CDR1 reads MNHEY; CDR2 reads SVGAGI. The CDR3 consists of 15 residues. The germline V and J ends were trimmed by 7 bases and 5 bases, with 21 bases remaining between them. DNA of the CDR3: TGTGCCAGCACCTCAAGTCGGCGGCGGGGAGACGAGCAGTACTTC. This codes for CASTSSRRRGDEQYF.

Comment on this clone: Other DNA sequences within the sample encode an identical CDR3. This chain uses TRBV27 with TRBJ2-2; D uncertain. V dropped 0 bases and J dropped 5 bases, with 4 bases sitting between them. This CDR3 comprises 13 residues. CDR1 is MNHEY, CDR2 SMNVEV, per germline (reference sequence). The CDR3: CASSLSRTGELFF. The CDR3 DNA follows: TGTGCCAGCAGTTTATCGAGGACCGGGGAGCTGTTTTTT.

DNA for the CDR3: TGTGCCAGCAGCTTGGCCGGGACTAGCCCCCGAGGGCAGTACTTC. Its protein is CASSLAGTSPRGQYF. The chain is built from TRBV7-2 and TRBJ2-7; TRBD2 aligns across 9 bases. The CDR3 runs 15 residues. V shed 3 bases, J shed 9 bases, and the junction held 12 bases outside the gene matches. CDR1 and CDR2 from the germline V gene are SGHTA and FQGNSA.

The chain carries TRBV7-3 and TRBJ2-2; D ambiguous. Trimming left V 2 bases short and J 1 base short, with 5 bases between. Germline CDR1 SGHTA, CDR2 FQGTGA. The CDR3 has 14 amino acids. The CDR3 region has the DNA TGTGCCAGCAGCTTAGGGCAGAACACCGGGGAGCTGTTTTTT. It translates to CASSLGQNTGELFF.

CDR3 protein: CASSQASGGAYSGELFF. The CDR3 nucleotides read TGTGCCAGCAGCCAAGCGAGCGGGGGGGCTTATTCCGGGGAGCTGTTTTTT. This chain links TRBV3-1 (or the pseudogene TRBV3-2) with TRBJ2-2; TRBD2 agrees at 10 bases. After removal of 1 base from V and 6 bases from J, the junction contained 8 bases not matched to a gene. The CDR3 loop spans 17 amino acids. Germline-derived CDR1 and CDR2 are LGHDT and YNNKEL (reference sequence).

The chain is built from TRBV7-2 and TRBJ1-2; 10 nucleotides agree with TRBD1. V shed 1 base and J 8 bases; nucleotides not matched to a gene: 7. Germline CDR1 and CDR2: SGHTA and FQGNSA. The CDR3 is 15 amino acids. The chain's CDR3 is CASSLGPTGGRGYTF. Written as DNA, the CDR3 is TGTGCCAGCAGCTTAGGACCGACAGGGGGCCGAGGCTACACCTTC.

This clone showed up just once. The genes are TRBV5-6 and TRBJ2-6; no definite D call. Germline V gene data show CDR1 as SGHDT and CDR2 as YYEEEE. Trimming took 2 bases from V and 0 from J, leaving 6 bases between them. The CDR3 sequence is 15 residues long. DNA for the CDR3: TGTGCCAGCAGCTTCCAAATCTCTGGGGCCAACGTCCTGACTTTC. Protein product: CASSFQISGANVLTF.

This clone was found a few times. The chain has TRBV6-2 or TRBV6-3 and TRBJ2-7; 12 nucleotides match TRBD2. The CDR3 is made up of 16 amino acids. V lost 0 bases to trimming and J lost 5 bases; unmatched junction nucleotides: 5. In germline, CDR1 is MNHEY, CDR2 SVGEGT. In nucleotides, the CDR3 is TGTGCCAGCAGTTACTCATTCGGACTAGCGGGAAACGAGCAGTACTTC. Protein sequence: CASSYSFGLAGNEQYF.

The table lists this clone with many counts. This chain links TRBV2 with TRBJ1-6; no reliable D call. V was clipped by 5 bases and J by 7 bases, with 18 bases between them. CDR1 is SNHLY, CDR2 FYNNEI, per germline. CDR3 length: 16 amino acids. This chain's CDR3 is CASSHQATRPNSPLHF. In nucleotides, the CDR3 is TGTGCCAGCAGTCACCAGGCCACACGTCCGAATTCACCCCTCCACTTT.

The V gene is TRBV5-1, the J gene TRBJ1-6, with no clear D. From germline, CDR1 is SGHRS and CDR2 YFSETQ. Trimming removed 4 bases at V and 4 bases at J, with 12 bases between. CDR3 length: 15 residues. This CDR3 is CASSPDMLYNSPLHF. For the CDR3, the DNA is TGCGCCAGCAGCCCCGACATGTTGTATAATTCACCCCTCCACTTT.

The chain is built from TRBV5-1 and TRBJ1-1, with D unclear. This CDR3 is built from 13 residues. The V gene lost 2 bases and the J gene lost 1 base, with 6 bases spanning the gap. The germline V gene has CDR1 SGHRS and CDR2 YFSETQ. The CDR3: CASSFSGNTEAFF. The CDR3 DNA reads as TGCGCCAGCAGCTTTTCAGGGAACACTGAAGCTTTCTTT.

The chain couples TRBV5-4 to TRBJ2-2, with 7 bases that match TRBD1. J lost 8 bases, V lost 4 bases, and 5 bases had no gene match. Looked up from germline, CDR1 is SGHNT and CDR2 is YYREEE (reference sequence). This CDR3 has 13 amino acids. For the CDR3, the DNA is TGTGCCAGCAGCCGTACAGGGGTGGGGGAGCTGTTTTTT. Its protein is CASSRTGVGELFF.

This clone was detected once. V is TRBV2 and J is TRBJ1-4; TRBD1 agrees at 9 bases. Losses at the gene ends were 7 bases for V and 1 base for J; bases not matched to a gene: 4. The CDR3 has 15 residues. CDR1 is SNHLY, CDR2 FYNNEI, per germline. CDR3 protein: CASMGQGLTNEKLFF. DNA of the CDR3: TGTGCCAGCATGGGACAGGGCTTAACTAATGAAAAACTGTTTTTT.

This clone showed up just a few times. The rearrangement joins TRBV2 to TRBJ1-5, with D tentatively TRBD1 (5 bases). Germline V lookup: CDR1 SNHLY, CDR2 FYNNEI. The ends were cut back, 0 bases at V and 7 bases at J, with 19 bases in the middle. The length of the CDR3 is 17 residues. CDR3 residues: CASSEAPRGGRLQPQHF. The CDR3 region has the DNA TGTGCCAGCAGTGAAGCGCCCCGGGGGGGACGTTTGCAGCCCCAGCATTTT.

This sequence joins TRBV9 and TRBJ2-2; the D gene is possibly TRBD1 (6 bases). V was clipped by 3 bases and J by 1 base, with 16 bases between them. Germline CDR1 is SGDLS and CDR2 is YYNGEE. The CDR3 totals 17 residues. The CDR3 spells CASSGNRERLNTGELFF. The CDR3 coding sequence is TGTGCCAGCAGCGGAAACAGGGAACGTCTGAACACCGGGGAGCTGTTTTTT.

This chain connects TRBV5-1 to TRBJ2-7; TRBD1 is a possible D gene (6 bases). Trimming removed 0 bases from V and 2 bases from J, with 9 bases in between. CDR1 is SGHRS, CDR2 YFSETQ, per germline. The CDR3 length is 14 residues. CDR3 sequence reads: CASSLGTETYEQYF. As DNA, the CDR3 is TGCGCCAGCAGCTTGGGGACAGAGACCTACGAGCAGTACTTC.